This entry concerns a single T cell receptor (beta chain). This clone has only a few counts. There is no known antigen for this receptor. Per-base quality was not reported, and no clone a single base away is much larger than it. A single peripheral blood draw of about 116 mL on average was collected from each donor into heparinised tubes. A BD FACSAria II and a panel including CD45RO, CCR7, CD25, CD127, CD95 and CD27 were used to sort naive, central memory, regulatory and stem cell-like memory CD4+ T cells. All sorted populations exceeded 95% purity. Right away, PBMCs were isolated by Lymphoprep density gradient centrifugation and were stained directly, with no culture step. So that batch effects would be minimized, each experiment stained and sorted samples in pairs, pairing one healthy donor with one patient. Including cysteine and phenylalanine, the CDR3 has 15 amino acids. This entry keeps only the CDR3 DNA: 45 bases, framed from base 1. Unmatched junction bases come to 7, with V trimmed by 2 bases and J by 6 bases. Taken from the germline V gene, the CDR1 and CDR2 loops are SGHDT and YYEEEE.

This entry comes from a study of beta chain features in type 1 diabetes (dated by TCRdb to the late 2010s). For the study in its entirety: Mean age, gender distribution, total cell number and subset yield were not different between patients and healthy donors. Across all samples, 107,917,701 sorted cells were examined, and cell number per subset correlated strongly with RNA yield. The study compared TCRB repertoires of sorted circulating CD4+ T cell subsets between recently diagnosed type 1 diabetes patients and matched healthy donors. Regulatory and stem cell-like memory subsets were obtained from only 8 patients and roughly eight healthy donors, while naive and central memory subsets were obtained from all 30 or so donors. Study-wide findings and limitations: At VDJ recombination sites, type 1 diabetes patients had fewer insertions and more deleted nucleotides, which implies abnormalities in thymic rearrangement. Because the HLA sub-analyses included only small numbers of individuals, any influence of HLA type on TCRB rearrangement was left unresolved. In all four CD4+ subsets, TCRB CDR3 length was moderately but significantly shorter in type 1 diabetes patients. Because cDNA was sequenced instead of genomic DNA, highly expressing activated cells could be over-represented, though the groups showed no difference in activation or CD3 levels. Naive, central memory and regulatory TCRB repertoires appeared more similar among patients than among healthy donors. PCR might favor shorter templates, but patient and control samples were amplified and corrected together, so any skew would affect both groups equally.

The High Capacity cDNA Reverse Transcription Kit was used to reverse transcribe all of the isolated RNA, meaning that expressed TCRB transcripts were what got sequenced. Deep immunoSEQ sequencing was applied to naive, central memory and regulatory T cell samples, giving an average of about 3.7 million total reads per sample. Sorted cells were lysed in RLT buffer and RNA was extracted with DNase-treated RNeasy Micro or Mini kits, depending on cell number. To prevent cross-contamination, every cell subset was processed on its own, while patient and healthy donor samples were processed together. The immunoSEQ multiplex PCR was used to amplify TCRB sequences from cDNA, generating 87-bp fragments that spanned the CDR3 region. The amplicons were sequenced using the Illumina HiSeq platform. The authors' pipeline ran thus. Synthetic template baselines were used to correct PCR bias computationally, reads within Hamming distance 2 were collapsed, and singletons that could not be merged were discarded. Reads were aligned to IMGT to assign V, D and J genes, CDR3 length, and insertions or deletions at six rearrangement sites. Within each subset, clonotype counts were normalized to sorted cell number, after which true diversity and Gini coefficients were computed with the tcR R package. Repertoire sharing was quantified using the overlap coefficient calculated on TCRB nucleotide sequences. As a proxy for the pre-selection repertoire, out-of-frame TCRB sequences from naive cells were analyzed. What TCRdb holds here is the immuneACCESS table cut down to in-frame rearrangements. Part of the clones is not present; checked against another copy, under half of the missing clones reflect an unresolved V gene, and the others are unexplained. V and J calls and clone size follow that table, whereas D and trimming were derived from the DNA. The sample table shows 550,000 to 850,000 clones, and about an eighth are seen once. Jointly, the top ten make up roughly 0.022% of the sample.

The source of this sequence is a man between 18 and 35 years old with type 1 diabetes. The rearranged chain carries TRBV5-6 and TRBJ1-5, with 8 bases matching TRBD1. Sample: naive CD4+ T cells from blood. The cell subset or site label here, explained by the study, means: true naive CD4+ T cells. The DNA sequence follows: TGTGCCAGCAGCTTAGACAGGGGCCCGGGTCAGCCCCAGCATTTT. Its translation reads: CASSLDRGPGQPQHF.